This entry features one T cell receptor (beta chain) sequence. V was cut by 2 bases and J by 13 bases, with 23 bases left in between. CDR3 length: 15 residues. Germline values: CDR1 LGHDT, CDR2 YNNKEL (reference sequence). Original processing methods: The authors estimated nucleated cell counts from reference gene primer amplification. Here immunoSEQ multiplex PCR was the method, and the copy in TCRdb shows in-frame clones only, minus some. V and J calls and clone size are those listed in that table; D and trimming were worked out from the DNA. The data contain 370,000 or so clones, 81% of them seen just once; the ten biggest clones take up over 0.95%. This sample was taken from a study of blood T cell repertoires in COVID-19.

The TCR was taken from a human donor with acute or convalescent COVID-19. The donor label of this sample is uncertain. Material for sequencing was peripheral blood. V and J are TRBV3-1 (or the pseudogene TRBV3-2) and TRBJ1-2; D uncertain. The CDR3 here is CASSQKVWTGAWVTF. The CDR3 DNA sequence: TGTGCCAGCAGCCAAAAAGTGTGGACGGGAGCTTGGGTCACCTTC.